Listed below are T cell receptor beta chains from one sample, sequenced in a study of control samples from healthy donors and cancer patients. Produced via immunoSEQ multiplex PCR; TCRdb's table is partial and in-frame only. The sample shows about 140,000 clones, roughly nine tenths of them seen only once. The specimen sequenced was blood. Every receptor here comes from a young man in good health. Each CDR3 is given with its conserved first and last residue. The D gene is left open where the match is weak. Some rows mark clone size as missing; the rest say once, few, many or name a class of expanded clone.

DNA: TGTGCCAGCAGGTCTAGCGGGGCGACCGGGGAGCTGTTTTTT; CDR3: CASRSSGATGELFF; D: TRBD2; length: 14; V: TRBV6-5; J: TRBJ2-2; size: -
DNA: TGTGCCAGTAGTATAGACGCAGGAAACAATGAGCAGTTCTTC; CDR3: CASSIDAGNNEQFF; D: -; length: 14; V: TRBV19; J: TRBJ2-1; size: -
DNA: TGTGCCAGCAGTTTAGGGGTCTACTCTGAAGCTTTCTTT; CDR3: CASSLGVYSEAFF; D: -; length: 13; V: TRBV27; J: TRBJ1-1; size: -
DNA: TGTGCCAGCAGCCGACAGGGCTCTGGAAACACCATATATTTT; CDR3: CASSRQGSGNTIYF; D: TRBD1; length: 14; V: TRBV14; J: TRBJ1-3; size: -
DNA: TGTGCCAGCAGCGGTACTAGGGGGGGGTACAATGAGCAGTTCTTC; CDR3: CASSGTRGGYNEQFF; D: -; length: 15; V: TRBV2; J: TRBJ2-1; size: -
DNA: TGTGCCAGCAGCCCCCCGGTGAAGACCCAGTACTTC; CDR3: CASSPPVKTQYF; D: -; length: 12; V: TRBV7-7; J: TRBJ2-5; size: -
DNA: TGTGCCAGCAGTCCCGGGTTTGACAAAAACATTCAGTACTTC; CDR3: CASSPGFDKNIQYF; D: -; length: 14; V: TRBV27; J: TRBJ2-4; size: -
DNA: TGTGCCAGTACCCCGGGACATTTGGGCAATCAGCCCCAGCATTTT; CDR3: CASTPGHLGNQPQHF; D: -; length: 15; V: TRBV19; J: TRBJ1-5; size: -
DNA: TGCGCCAGCAGCCCCTCGGGCCCTAGCACAGATACGCAGTATTTT; CDR3: CASSPSGPSTDTQYF; D: -; length: 15; V: TRBV4-1; J: TRBJ2-3; size: once
DNA: TGTGCCAGCAGCGCCAGTGCGGGGGCTCAGCCCCAGCATTTT; CDR3: CASSASAGAQPQHF; D: -; length: 14; V: TRBV2; J: TRBJ1-5; size: few
DNA: TGCGCCAGCAGCTCGGGACGAGGGAATGAAAAACTGTTTTTT; CDR3: CASSSGRGNEKLFF; D: -; length: 14; V: TRBV5-1; J: TRBJ1-4; size: -
DNA: TGTGCCAGCAGCCCCTTCCCGGGGTCTAACTATGGCTACACCTTC; CDR3: CASSPFPGSNYGYTF; D: -; length: 15; V: TRBV3-1/TRBV3-2; J: TRBJ1-2; size: -
DNA: TGTGCCAGCAGAACGGGACAGGTTGGGCCGTTTGACTACACCTTC; CDR3: CASRTGQVGPFDYTF; D: TRBD1; length: 15; V: TRBV27; J: TRBJ1-2; size: -
DNA: TGCGCCAGCAGCCAAGTAGCCCCCGAGACCCAGTACTTC; CDR3: CASSQVAPETQYF; D: -; length: 13; V: TRBV4-1; J: TRBJ2-5; size: -
DNA: TGTGCCAGTAGGTTGCAGGGATCGGGCACAGATACGCAGTATTTT; CDR3: CASRLQGSGTDTQYF; D: -; length: 15; V: TRBV19; J: TRBJ2-3; size: -
DNA: TGTGCCAGCAGCACCTCCGGGACCGCTCTACAAGAGACCCAGTACTTC; CDR3: CASSTSGTALQETQYF; D: -; length: 16; V: TRBV9; J: TRBJ2-5; size: once
DNA: TGTGCCAGCAGCGTAGTCGGGGGGGAAAAACTGTTTTTT; CDR3: CASSVVGGEKLFF; D: -; length: 13; V: TRBV9; J: TRBJ1-4; size: -
DNA: TGTGCCAGCAGCGGCAGGGGGAGAACTGAAGCTTTCTTT; CDR3: CASSGRGRTEAFF; D: TRBD1; length: 13; V: TRBV25-1; J: TRBJ1-1; size: -
DNA: TGTGCCAGCAGTTATCAGATGGGACAGGGGAATTATTCACCCCTCCACTTT; CDR3: CASSYQMGQGNYSPLHF; D: TRBD1; length: 17; V: TRBV6-2/TRBV6-3; J: TRBJ1-6; size: -
DNA: TGTGCCAGTAGTATAGTTCAGGGAGGCGGCACTGAAGCTTTCTTT; CDR3: CASSIVQGGGTEAFF; D: -; length: 15; V: TRBV19; J: TRBJ1-1; size: -
DNA: TGTGCCAGCAGCTTGGGGCAGGGGGCAGGCACAGATACGCAGTATTTT; CDR3: CASSLGQGAGTDTQYF; D: TRBD1; length: 16; V: TRBV7-9; J: TRBJ2-3; size: once
DNA: TGTGCCAGTCGTGGCGGGGTCAGTTCTAACTATGGCTACACCTTC; CDR3: CASRGGVSSNYGYTF; D: -; length: 15; V: TRBV28; J: TRBJ1-2; size: -
DNA: TGCGCCAGCAGCCAAGTGTTAGGAGACACCGGGGAGCTGTTTTTT; CDR3: CASSQVLGDTGELFF; D: -; length: 15; V: TRBV4-1; J: TRBJ2-2; size: -
DNA: TGTGCCAGCAGTCCGGGACTTAACTACGAGCAGTACTTC; CDR3: CASSPGLNYEQYF; D: -; length: 13; V: TRBV12-3/TRBV12-4; J: TRBJ2-7; size: -
DNA: TGTGCCAGCAGCTCAGGGGGCGTGGAGACCCAGTACTTC; CDR3: CASSSGGVETQYF; D: TRBD1; length: 13; V: TRBV7-8; J: TRBJ2-5; size: -
DNA: TGTGCCAGCAGTTCCGCGACAGGGGACTATGGCTACACCTTC; CDR3: CASSSATGDYGYTF; D: TRBD1; length: 14; V: TRBV6-6; J: TRBJ1-2; size: -
DNA: TGCGCCAGCAGAAGCACAGCCTCTGGAAACACCATATATTTT; CDR3: CASRSTASGNTIYF; D: -; length: 14; V: TRBV5-1; J: TRBJ1-3; size: -
DNA: TGTGCCAGCAGCCAAGCCGCCGGGGAGCTGTTTTTT; CDR3: CASSQAAGELFF; D: -; length: 12; V: TRBV3-1/TRBV3-2; J: TRBJ2-2; size: -
DNA: TGTGCCAGCAGCCAAAGGACAGGGGGCGAATTCGCAAGGTCACCCCTCCACTTT; CDR3: CASSQRTGGEFARSPLHF; D: TRBD1; length: 18; V: TRBV7-9; J: TRBJ1-6; size: -
DNA: TGTGCCAGCAGCCAATTAGCGGGGGAAATAGATACGCAGTATTTT; CDR3: CASSQLAGEIDTQYF; D: TRBD2; length: 15; V: TRBV7-2; J: TRBJ2-3; size: -
DNA: TGTGCCAGCGGTGCGGCCACCTACGAGCAGTACTTC; CDR3: CASGAATYEQYF; D: -; length: 12; V: TRBV28; J: TRBJ2-7; size: -
DNA: TGTGCCAGCAGGCGACTAGCGGGGGGCCAGGGAGATACGCAGTATTTT; CDR3: CASRRLAGGQGDTQYF; D: TRBD2; length: 16; V: TRBV2; J: TRBJ2-3; size: -
DNA: TGTGCCAGCAGCGTAGGTGAGGGGAAACTGTTTTTT; CDR3: CASSVGEGKLFF; D: -; length: 12; V: TRBV9; J: TRBJ1-4; size: -
DNA: TGTGCCAGCAGCAAAGTCACAGGGAGATGGACTGAAGCTTTCTTT; CDR3: CASSKVTGRWTEAFF; D: -; length: 15; V: TRBV3-1/TRBV3-2; J: TRBJ1-1; size: -
DNA: TGTGCCAGCAGCCAGGGGGGACTAGCGGAAGAGACCCAGTACTTC; CDR3: CASSQGGLAEETQYF; D: TRBD2; length: 15; V: TRBV7-9; J: TRBJ2-5; size: -
DNA: TGTGCCAGCAGTTGGACGGGAGGGTCTGGAAACACCATATATTTT; CDR3: CASSWTGGSGNTIYF; D: -; length: 15; V: TRBV27; J: TRBJ1-3; size: -
DNA: TGCGCCAGCAGCGAAGGGACAGGGGGCGGCACCGGGGAGCTGTTTTTT; CDR3: CASSEGTGGGTGELFF; D: TRBD1; length: 16; V: TRBV5-1; J: TRBJ2-2; size: -
DNA: TGTGCCAGCAGTGAGGTGGGTCACGAGCAGTACTTC; CDR3: CASSEVGHEQYF; D: -; length: 12; V: TRBV6-1; J: TRBJ2-7; size: once
DNA: TGTGCCAGCTCACGGATGAAGGGGGCCCCAGATACGCAGTATTTT; CDR3: CASSRMKGAPDTQYF; D: TRBD1; length: 15; V: TRBV18; J: TRBJ2-3; size: -